Listed here is a single T cell receptor beta chain. CDR3 length equals 16 residues. J gave up 5 bases and V 3 bases, and 12 bases lay outside the gene matches. Germline V gives CDR1 SGHAT, CDR2 FQNNGV. Both 60 Vbeta primers and 13 Jbeta primers went into the PCR. Only in-frame clones appear in the TCRdb table, and some are missing; sequencing was by immunoSEQ multiplex PCR. Counted here are some 160,000 clones, around four fifths occurring once; the ten biggest clones make up under 2%. This sample is drawn from a study of cytomegalovirus exposure and HLA in healthy donors. The sample comprised PBMCs. V and J are TRBV11-2 and TRBJ1-1, with 7 bases identical to TRBD1. The receptor's source is a man aged 18 to 35 in good health and CMV-seronegative. The CDR3 bases are TGTGCCAGCAGCTTCGGAGGGGGCGCCCCGGGGACTGAAGCTTTCTTT. Amino acid sequence: CASSFGGGAPGTEAFF.